This T cell receptor beta chain was observed in a study of long-term antiretroviral therapy in people with HIV. The run of the v3.0 immunoSEQ assay was at survey level. The protocol was immunoSEQ multiplex PCR, while the TCRdb copy is restricted to in-frame clones and leaves out a portion. The sample yields 25,000 to 35,000 clones, 65% to 80% seen once. The CDR3 is made up of 17 amino acids. V shed 4 bases, J shed 3 bases, and the junction held 9 bases outside the gene matches. Germline CDR1 reads SGDLS; CDR2 reads YYNGEE. This clone is a singleton in its sample. J is TRBJ1-3 and V is TRBV9; 11 nucleotides agree with TRBD1. The receptor was derived from a woman aged 50 to 65 with HIV. The sequencing here drew on unsorted PBMCs, taken 3.1 years after starting antiretroviral therapy. CDR3 sequence reads: CASSPHMGTGGGNTIYF. As DNA, the CDR3 is TGTGCCAGCAGCCCTCACATGGGGACAGGGGGTGGAAACACCATATATTTT.